The 30 T cell receptor beta chains listed next were all sequenced from one sample in a study of blood T cells in healthy people across ages. Then a second PCR, running roughly 6 to 12 cycles, was carried out with a sample-barcoded 5' primer and a J-beta primer mix. TCRdb called the 5' RACE reads again in MiXCR, with one record for every CDR3 protein. The data show hundreds of thousands of distinct CDR3 sequences, roughly 60% seen once. Sequenced sample: blood. These TCRs come from a man aged 25-45 years in good health.

The CDR3 region has the DNA TGCAGTGCCTCCGGGGGCAGCACAGATACGCAGTATTTT. It specifies CSASGGSTDTQYF. The chain employs TRBV20-1 and TRBJ2-3, with D perhaps given as TRBD1 or TRBD2 (6 bases each). Trimming removed 6 bases at V and 0 bases at J, with 10 bases between. This CDR3 region has 13 residues. CDR1 and CDR2 (germline): DFQATT, SNEGSKA (reference sequence).

This clonotype was counted between two and nine times. The chain uses TRBV6-5 and TRBJ2-7; 8 nucleotides align to TRBD2. The CDR3 is made up of 17 amino acids. Per germline, CDR1 MNHEY and CDR2 SVGAGI. Trimming removed 5 bases from V and 0 bases from J; junction bases left unmatched: 12. The CDR3 region is CASSIQAGATSSYEQYF. CDR3 nucleotide sequence: TGTGCCAGCAGTATACAAGCGGGGGCCACGAGCTCCTACGAGCAGTACTTC.

The chain recombines TRBV3-1 with TRBJ1-2, with a weak D call TRBD1 (5 bases). The germline CDR1 and CDR2 sequences are LGHDT and YNNKEL (reference sequence). V lost 7 bases and J 1 base, leaving 16 bases between the germline ends. The CDR3 runs 15 residues. This CDR3 reads CASTSVGDGNYGYTF. CDR3 coding DNA: TGTGCCAGCACCTCTGTGGGGGACGGTAACTATGGCTACACCTTC.

This chain joins TRBV20-1 and TRBJ1-2, with D perhaps matching TRBD1 (6 bases). Germline CDR1 DFQATT, CDR2 SNEGSKA (reference sequence). The V end lost 0 bases, the J end lost 8 bases, and 13 bases lay between the germline ends. The CDR3 contains 13 residues. CDR3 protein: CSARDPGASGYTF. CDR3 DNA: TGCAGTGCTAGAGACCCGGGGGCGAGCGGCTACACCTTC.

The V gene is TRBV30, the J gene TRBJ2-2; D ambiguous. Trimming shortened V by 1 base and J by 2 bases, and 5 bases separated the two germline ends. The germline V gene has CDR1 GTSNPN and CDR2 SVGIG (reference sequence). This CDR3 has 13 residues. The CDR3 sequence is CAWSALNTGELFF. The CDR3 region has the DNA TGTGCCTGGAGTGCCCTAAACACCGGGGAGCTGTTTTTT.

The table lists this clonotype with many counts. The J gene is TRBJ1-2, the V gene TRBV7-2, with D tentatively TRBD1 (6 bases). CDR3 length equals 13 residues. From germline, CDR1 is SGHTA and CDR2 FQGNSA. V was shortened by 7 bases and J by 4 bases, with 13 bases between the two germline ends. The CDR3 loop is CASNRGGAYGYTF. CDR3 coding DNA: TGTGCCAGCAACCGGGGGGGGGCCTATGGCTACACCTTC.

The sample holds a few counts of this clonotype. The V call is TRBV20-1, the J call TRBJ2-7; possibly TRBD2 for D (7 bases). The CDR3 spans 18 residues. The ends were cut back, 0 bases at V and 3 bases at J, with 24 bases in the middle. CDR1 is DFQATT, CDR2 SNEGSKA, per germline (reference sequence). The CDR3 loop reads CSAREGGQFWLGDYEQYF. In DNA, the CDR3 is TGCAGTGCTAGAGAGGGGGGGCAGTTTTGGCTTGGGGACTACGAGCAGTACTTC.

The rearrangement links TRBV27 to TRBJ2-5; a possible D gene is TRBD1 (6 bases). The CDR3 sequence is 15 residues long. V was pared by 5 bases and J by 1 base, with 14 bases between. Looked up from germline, CDR1 is MNHEY and CDR2 is SMNVEV (reference sequence). CDR3 nucleotide sequence: TGTGCCAGCAGTATTTTCCCAGGGGCCCAAGAGACCCAGTACTTC. Translated: CASSIFPGAQETQYF.

Remarks on this clonotype: A read error may produce the germline difference seen at one junction end. This rearrangement joins TRBV7-6 to TRBJ2-5; TRBD2 agrees at 8 bases. Germline assignment: CDR1 SGHVS and CDR2 FNYEAQ. The CDR3 sequence is 17 residues long. The CDR3 sequence: CASSLAPGGTSGYEQDF. In DNA, the CDR3 is TGTGCCAGCAGCTTAGCTCCGGGTGGTACTAGCGGATACGAGCAGGACTTC.

This rearrangement joins TRBV5-6 to TRBJ2-3, with 9 bases fitting TRBD2. Germline V gene lookup returns CDR1 SGHDT and CDR2 YYEEEE. The junction had 9 bases not matched to a gene; V was cut back by 1 base and J by 6 bases. CDR3 length: 16 amino acids. The CDR3 sequence: CASSLFAGLAGDTQYF. CDR3 bases: TGTGCCAGCAGCTTGTTTGCGGGACTAGCAGGCGATACGCAGTATTTT.

The rearrangement uses TRBV7-2 and TRBJ1-5; D uncertain. The CDR3 is 14 residues long. The V end lost 5 bases, the J end lost 4 bases, and 12 bases lay between the germline ends. In germline, CDR1 is SGHTA, CDR2 FQGNSA. The CDR3 region is CASSAGSVNQPQHF. CDR3 bases: TGTGCCAGCAGCGCCGGGTCTGTGAATCAGCCCCAGCATTTT.

In its sample, this clonotype was seen once. This chain uses TRBV6-4 with TRBJ1-2; possible D gene TRBD1, 5 bases. This CDR3 spans 13 amino acids. The germline V and J ends were trimmed by 6 bases and 6 bases, with 14 bases remaining between them. The germline V gene has CDR1 MRHNA and CDR2 SNTAGT. As DNA, the CDR3 is TGTGCCAGCAGACCTTCTGGGGGGGATGGCTACACCTTC. Its translation is CASRPSGGDGYTF.

The genes are TRBV20-1 and TRBJ2-1; D is unclear. Between the trimmed V and J ends, which lost 0 bases and 15 bases, there was a span of 15 bases. Germline-derived CDR1 and CDR2 are DFQATT and SNEGSKA (reference sequence). The CDR3 has 12 residues. CDR3 amino acids: CSARDPHSNGFF. CDR3 sequence (DNA): TGCAGTGCTAGAGATCCCCACTCGAACGGGTTCTTC.

This clonotype was observed once. This chain joins TRBV20-1 and TRBJ2-3, with D perhaps matching TRBD1 or TRBD2 (6 bases each). V was clipped by 5 bases and J by 2 bases, with 23 bases between them. Germline V gene lookup returns CDR1 DFQATT and CDR2 SNEGSKA (reference sequence). The CDR3 totals 17 residues. CDR3: CSAAQRGDGWNTDTQYF. The CDR3 bases are TGCAGTGCTGCTCAAAGGGGGGATGGTTGGAACACAGATACGCAGTATTTT.

This clonotype was observed a few times. This chain links TRBV20-1 with TRBJ2-1; TRBD1 or TRBD2 may be the D gene (5 bases each). CDR1 and CDR2 (germline): DFQATT, SNEGSKA (reference sequence). Trimming cost V 3 bases and J 9 bases, with 21 bases left between them. The CDR3 runs to 15 residues. CDR3 sequence: CSARSGTLRSGEQFF. The CDR3 region has the DNA TGCAGTGCTAGGTCCGGGACCCTTAGGTCGGGTGAGCAGTTCTTC.

The J gene is TRBJ1-6, the V gene TRBV29-1, with a weak D call TRBD1 (5 bases). The CDR3 is 13 amino acids. Trimming left V 4 bases short and J 9 bases short, with 13 bases between. From germline, CDR1 is SQVTM and CDR2 ANQGSEA. The CDR3 sequence: CSVGIGQGSPLHF. The CDR3 DNA is TGCAGCGTTGGAATAGGGCAGGGTTCACCCCTCCACTTT.

In its sample, this clonotype was seen a few times. The chain combines TRBV4-3 with TRBJ2-3, with 10 positions matching TRBD1. V lost 2 bases and J lost 3; bases outside the gene matches: 2. The CDR3 runs 15 residues. CDR1 and CDR2 (germline): LGHNA, YSLEER. In DNA form, the CDR3 reads TGCGCCAGCAGCCAAAGGACAGGGGGGACAGATACGCAGTATTTT. This encodes CASSQRTGGTDTQYF.

The chain combines TRBV6-6 with TRBJ2-3, with a possible D match to TRBD2 (6 bases). The CDR3 is made up of 12 amino acids. CDR1 is MNHNY and CDR2 is SVGAGI in the germline V gene (reference sequence). The CDR3 DNA reads TGTGTTACCGGGACTGGAACAGATACGCAGTATTTT. This sequence encodes CVTGTGTDTQYF.

This clonotype was recorded only once. Sequence at one end of the junction differs from germline and may be a read error. The CDR3 DNA reads as TGTGTCAGCAGCTTAGGAGGAGGGCTCAATCAGCCCCAGCATTTT. Translation: CVSSLGGGLNQPQHF. The gene calls are TRBV7-2 and TRBJ1-5; no clear D. In germline, CDR1 is SGHTA, CDR2 FQGNSA. This CDR3 comprises 15 residues. The variable domain in full, completed from reference TRBV7-2 and TRBJ1-5, reads GAGVSQSPSNKVTEKGKDVELRCDPISGHTALYWYRQSLGQGLEFLIYFQGNSAPDKSGLPSDRFSAERTGGSVSTLTIQRTQQEDSAVYLCVSSLGGGLNQPQHFGDGTRLSIL.

This clonotype occurred a few times. The J gene is TRBJ1-2, the V gene TRBV12-3 or TRBV12-4; D is perhaps TRBD1 (6 bases). The CDR3 contains 13 residues. V was shortened by 6 bases and J by 5 bases, with 13 bases between the two germline ends. The CDR3 DNA follows: TGTGCCAGCAGCATAGGACAGATATATGGCTACACCTTC. This gives the protein CASSIGQIYGYTF.

The chain recombines TRBV10-2 with TRBJ2-7; a weak D match, TRBD1 (6 bases). V lost 7 bases to trimming and J lost 6 bases, with 7 bases between them. The CDR3 sequence is 10 residues long. CDR1 and CDR2 from the germline V gene are WSHSY and SAAADI. CDR3 sequence reads: CASTGVEQYF. CDR3 DNA sequence: TGCGCCAGCACAGGGGTCGAGCAGTACTTC.

The genes are TRBV20-1 and TRBJ1-1; unclear D gene. Germline V gene lookup returns CDR1 DFQATT and CDR2 SNEGSKA (reference sequence). The CDR3 sequence is 14 residues long. The ends were cut back, 2 bases at V and 1 base at J, with 11 bases in the middle. The CDR3 loop reads CSARRIYRNTEAFF. DNA for the CDR3: TGCAGTGCTAGAAGGATCTACAGGAACACTGAAGCTTTCTTT.

The chain combines TRBV11-2 with TRBJ2-7; TRBD1 is a possible D gene (6 bases). Germline CDR1 is SGHAT and CDR2 is FQNNGV. V lost 5 bases and J 4 bases, leaving 15 bases between the germline ends. The CDR3 is 14 residues long. The CDR3 region has the DNA TGTGCCAGCAGCCCCCAGGGGAATTGGTACGAGCAGTACTTC. The encoded protein is CASSPQGNWYEQYF.

The chain recombines TRBV4-1 with TRBJ2-7; 10 bases map to TRBD1. V lost 1 base, J lost 4 bases, and 4 bases stayed unmatched. From germline, CDR1 is MGHRA and CDR2 YSYEKL. CDR3 length equals 15 residues. The CDR3 DNA is TGCGCCAGCAGCCAAGGACAGGGGGCTATTTACGAGCAGTACTTC. It translates to CASSQGQGAIYEQYF.

The rearrangement joins TRBV18 to TRBJ2-5, with a tentative D call TRBD1 (5 bases). This CDR3 contains 15 residues. The V end lost 5 bases, the J end lost 2 bases, and 15 bases lay between the germline ends. The germline V gene encodes CDR1 KGHSH and CDR2 LQKENI. In DNA form, the CDR3 reads TGTGCCAGCTCATCAAACCCGGCAGGGCAAGAGACCCAGTACTTC. It specifies CASSSNPAGQETQYF.

The genes are TRBV7-6 and TRBJ2-7, with D tentatively TRBD1 (7 bases). The better agreement between TRBJ2-5 and the DNA end casts doubt on the J call. Germline CDR1 is SGHVS and CDR2 is FNYEAQ. CDR3 length: 17 residues. The CDR3 region is CASSSYQGEEQRETQYF. The CDR3 DNA reads as TGTGCCAGCAGCTCGTATCAGGGGGAGGAACAAAGGGAGACCCAGTACTTC.

This clonotype was seen more than once but under ten times. V and J are TRBV4-2 and TRBJ2-5; D tentatively fits TRBD1 or TRBD2 (5 bases each). CDR3 length equals 15 residues. Per the germline V gene, CDR1 is LGHNA and CDR2 is YNFKEQ. V was trimmed by 3 bases and J by 2 bases, leaving 13 bases between them. The CDR3 here is CASSHVGTDQETQYF. The CDR3 DNA is TGTGCCAGCAGCCATGTGGGGACGGATCAAGAGACCCAGTACTTC.

J is TRBJ1-1 and V is TRBV6-6; possible D gene TRBD1, 6 bases. Germline loops: CDR1 MNHNY, CDR2 SVGAGI (reference sequence). This CDR3 contains 14 residues. V lost 1 base and J lost 4, with 10 bases in between. The chain's CDR3 is CASSYYRDGTEAFF. The CDR3 DNA reads TGTGCCAGCAGTTACTACAGGGACGGCACTGAAGCTTTCTTT.

On this clonotype itself: Given a much more abundant clone one base away, this may be a read error. V usage is TRBV29-1 and J usage is TRBJ1-1; D gene ambiguous. Germline-derived CDR1 and CDR2 are SQVTM and ANQGSEA. This CDR3 region has 11 residues. CDR3 loop: CSVLKNTGAFF. The CDR3 coding sequence is TGCAGCGTCCTGAAGAACACTGGAGCTTTCTTT.

The chain couples TRBV4-2 to TRBJ2-7; TRBD2 aligns across 8 bases. CDR3 size: 15 residues. After removal of 4 bases from V and 3 bases from J, the junction contained 8 bases not matched to a gene. Per germline, CDR1 LGHNA and CDR2 YNFKEQ. The CDR3 DNA is TGTGCCAGCAGCCTCTCCGGGGGGGGTGTCTACGAGCAGTACTTC. Amino acids: CASSLSGGGVYEQYF.